The clone carrying this T cell receptor beta chain was seen a few times. Profiling relied on immunoSEQ multiplex PCR, and the TCRdb table lists in-frame clones only, not all of them. The sample holds hundreds of thousands of clones, less than 90% seen once. The sample originates from a study of blood T cell repertoires in COVID-19. Across the study: Samples of COVID-19 (acute and convalescent) were obtained from the United States, Italy and Spain.

The germline gives CDR1 MNHEY, CDR2 SVGEGT. The CDR3 consists of 16 residues. Trimming removed 6 bases at V and 5 bases at J, with 19 bases between. The sequence came from a woman in her sixties with COVID-19, enrolled during active disease. Sequenced sample: peripheral blood. J is TRBJ2-2 and V is TRBV6-2 or TRBV6-3, with D maybe TRBD1 (6 bases). The CDR3 bases are TGTGCCAGCAGCCGGACAGATAAGGCCAGGACCGGGGAGCTGTTTTTT. It encodes CASSRTDKARTGELFF.